These T cell receptor beta chains were read from a single sample in a study of T cells in Graves' hyperthyroidism and ophthalmopathy. TCRdb reanalysed the multiplex PCR reads using MiXCR and keeps one entry per CDR3 protein. Of 400,000 to 600,000 distinct CDR3 sequences listed, about 15% are singletons. Input material: blood. The origin of the receptors is a woman in her 30s with Graves' ophthalmopathy. The CDR3 runs from the conserved cysteine through the conserved F or W. The D gene is left open where the match is weak. Some rows have no size entry. The others give once, few or many, or a class for an expanded clone.

CDR3aa: CASSVQGGNTEAFF
CDR3nt: TGTGCCAGCAGTGTCCAGGGGGGGAACACTGAAGCTTTCTTT
v_gene: TRBV2
d_gene: TRBD1
j_gene: TRBJ1-1
abundance: NA

CDR3aa: CASSEMGGVNTGELFF
CDR3nt: TGTGCCAGCAGTGAAATGGGAGGGGTGAACACCGGGGAGCTGTTTTTT
v_gene: TRBV2
d_gene: TRBD2
j_gene: TRBJ2-2
abundance: many

CDR3aa: CASRPVVSSYNEQFF
CDR3nt: TGCGCCAGCAGACCCGTGGTGAGCTCCTACAATGAGCAGTTCTTC
v_gene: TRBV4-3
d_gene: NA
j_gene: TRBJ2-1
abundance: NA

CDR3aa: CAWRGLTPGAAEKLFF
CDR3nt: TGTGCCTGGAGAGGACTTACACCCGGGGCAGCGGAAAAACTGTTTTTT
v_gene: TRBV30
d_gene: NA
j_gene: TRBJ1-4
abundance: many

CDR3aa: CSARLAGEVYPTDTQYF
CDR3nt: TGCAGTGCTAGACTAGCGGGAGAAGTATACCCCACAGATACGCAGTATTTT
v_gene: TRBV20-1
d_gene: TRBD2
j_gene: TRBJ2-3
abundance: few

CDR3aa: CASSSAPYEQYF
CDR3nt: TGTGCCAGCAGCTCAGCCCCCTACGAGCAGTACTTC
v_gene: TRBV28
d_gene: NA
j_gene: TRBJ2-7
abundance: many

CDR3aa: CASSLKETQYF
CDR3nt: TGTGCCAGCAGCTTAAAAGAGACCCAGTACTTC
v_gene: TRBV7-2
d_gene: NA
j_gene: TRBJ2-5
abundance: many

CDR3aa: CASSPLRGNTEAFF
CDR3nt: TGTGCCAGCAGTCCTTTGCGGGGGAACACTGAAGCTTTCTTT
v_gene: TRBV28
d_gene: NA
j_gene: TRBJ1-1
abundance: many

CDR3aa: CASSVDHSQETQYF
CDR3nt: TGTGCCAGCAGCGTAGATCACAGCCAAGAGACCCAGTACTTC
v_gene: TRBV9
d_gene: NA
j_gene: TRBJ2-5
abundance: NA

CDR3aa: CAWSVFGGTEAFF
CDR3nt: TGTGCCTGGAGTGTATTTGGGGGTACTGAAGCTTTCTTT
v_gene: TRBV30
d_gene: NA
j_gene: TRBJ1-1
abundance: NA

CDR3aa: CASTPGLPGGGWYEQYF
CDR3nt: TGTGCCAGCACTCCAGGCCTACCCGGGGGAGGGTGGTACGAGCAGTACTTC
v_gene: TRBV11-3
d_gene: TRBD2
j_gene: TRBJ2-7
abundance: many

CDR3aa: CASSYTSWTGRFYEQYF
CDR3nt: TGTGCCAGCAGTTACACAAGCTGGACAGGTCGATTTTACGAGCAGTACTTC
v_gene: TRBV6-5
d_gene: TRBD1
j_gene: TRBJ2-7
abundance: few

CDR3aa: CASSPGSRIDTEAFF
CDR3nt: TGTGCCAGCTCACCAGGGAGTAGGATCGACACTGAAGCTTTCTTT
v_gene: TRBV18
d_gene: NA
j_gene: TRBJ1-1
abundance: many

CDR3aa: CASSSPGQGSAEAFF
CDR3nt: TGTGCCAGCAGTTCCCCCGGACAGGGATCGGCTGAAGCTTTCTTT
v_gene: TRBV28
d_gene: TRBD1
j_gene: TRBJ1-1
abundance: many

CDR3aa: CASRRSSADTQYF
CDR3nt: TGTGCCAGCAGGAGGTCATCAGCAGATACGCAGTATTTT
v_gene: TRBV27
d_gene: NA
j_gene: TRBJ2-3
abundance: NA

CDR3aa: CASSTYGGANTEAFF
CDR3nt: TGTGCCAGCAGTACCTATGGGGGAGCGAACACTGAAGCTTTCTTT
v_gene: TRBV28
d_gene: NA
j_gene: TRBJ1-1
abundance: NA

CDR3aa: CASTGESLRKLFF
CDR3nt: TGTGCCAGTACAGGGGAAAGTCTGAGAAAACTGTTTTTT
v_gene: TRBV19
d_gene: NA
j_gene: TRBJ1-4
abundance: few

CDR3aa: CASSQVPPEFSANNEQFF
CDR3nt: TGTGCCAGCAGCCAAGTCCCGCCTGAGTTTAGTGCAAACAATGAGCAGTTCTTC
v_gene: TRBV5-6
d_gene: NA
j_gene: TRBJ2-1
abundance: NA

CDR3aa: CASSYKETYEQYF
CDR3nt: TGTGCCAGCAGTTACAAGGAGACCTACGAGCAGTACTTC
v_gene: TRBV6-2/TRBV6-3
d_gene: NA
j_gene: TRBJ2-7
abundance: many

CDR3aa: CASSLRWENVEQFF
CDR3nt: TGTGCCAGCAGCTTAAGGTGGGAGAACGTTGAGCAGTTCTTC
v_gene: TRBV13
d_gene: NA
j_gene: TRBJ2-1
abundance: many

CDR3aa: CASSLASYGFTDTQYF
CDR3nt: TGTGCCAGCAGCTTGGCTTCATACGGATTCACAGATACGCAGTATTTT
v_gene: TRBV5-6
d_gene: NA
j_gene: TRBJ2-3
abundance: many

CDR3aa: CSARTGIGQPQHF
CDR3nt: TGCAGTGCTAGAACTGGGATCGGTCAGCCCCAGCATTTT
v_gene: TRBV20-1
d_gene: NA
j_gene: TRBJ1-5
abundance: many

CDR3aa: CASSLVIGRNTGELFF
CDR3nt: TGCGCCAGCAGCTTAGTTATAGGGAGAAACACCGGGGAGCTGTTTTTT
v_gene: TRBV5-1
d_gene: NA
j_gene: TRBJ2-2
abundance: many

CDR3aa: CASSQESGNTIYF
CDR3nt: TGTGCCAGCAGCCAAGAATCAGGAAACACCATATATTTT
v_gene: TRBV3-1
d_gene: NA
j_gene: TRBJ1-3
abundance: many

CDR3aa: CASVEGGAANYGYTF
CDR3nt: TGTGCCAGCGTGGAAGGGGGCGCTGCTAACTATGGCTACACCTTC
v_gene: TRBV28
d_gene: TRBD1
j_gene: TRBJ1-2
abundance: many

CDR3aa: CAWTTGLNSPLHF
CDR3nt: TGTGCCTGGACGACAGGACTTAATTCACCCCTCCACTTT
v_gene: TRBV30
d_gene: NA
j_gene: TRBJ1-6
abundance: many

CDR3aa: CASSLMGKETQYF
CDR3nt: TGTGCCAGCAGCTTAATGGGGAAAGAGACCCAGTACTTC
v_gene: TRBV7-2
d_gene: NA
j_gene: TRBJ2-5
abundance: NA

CDR3aa: CSASLPGSRRETQYF
CDR3nt: TGCAGTGCTAGTTTACCGGGATCAAGGCGAGAGACCCAGTACTTC
v_gene: TRBV20-1
d_gene: NA
j_gene: TRBJ2-5
abundance: many

CDR3aa: CASSQGLAGRWDAYEQYF
CDR3nt: TGCGCCAGCAGCCAAGGTCTAGCGGGAAGGTGGGACGCCTACGAGCAGTACTTC
v_gene: TRBV4-1
d_gene: TRBD2
j_gene: TRBJ2-7
abundance: few

CDR3aa: CASRRTGEGEQFF
CDR3nt: TGTGCCAGCCGCCGGACAGGGGAAGGTGAGCAGTTCTTC
v_gene: TRBV18
d_gene: TRBD1
j_gene: TRBJ2-1
abundance: many

CDR3aa: CASSQDGANEQFF
CDR3nt: TGTGCCAGCAGCCAAGATGGCGCAAATGAGCAGTTCTTC
v_gene: TRBV4-2
d_gene: NA
j_gene: TRBJ2-1
abundance: many

CDR3aa: CASSPRGGIEQYF
CDR3nt: TGTGCCAGCAGTCCCCGGGGCGGGATCGAGCAGTACTTC
v_gene: TRBV27
d_gene: NA
j_gene: TRBJ2-7
abundance: NA

CDR3aa: CASSQDLGLAGGFSGELFF
CDR3nt: TGCGCCAGCAGCCAAGATTTGGGACTAGCGGGAGGTTTTAGCGGGGAGCTGTTTTTT
v_gene: TRBV7-2
d_gene: TRBD2
j_gene: TRBJ2-2
abundance: NA

CDR3aa: CSARDSARYEQYF
CDR3nt: TGCAGTGCTAGAGATTCGGCGAGATACGAGCAGTACTTC
v_gene: TRBV20-1
d_gene: NA
j_gene: TRBJ2-7
abundance: many

CDR3aa: CSARDPQGRADTQYF
CDR3nt: TGCAGTGCTAGAGATCCCCAGGGCCGTGCAGATACGCAGTATTTT
v_gene: TRBV20-1
d_gene: NA
j_gene: TRBJ2-3
abundance: NA

CDR3aa: CAWSVQAGAIDTQYF
CDR3nt: TGTGCCTGGAGTGTACAAGCGGGAGCGATAGATACGCAGTATTTT
v_gene: TRBV30
d_gene: TRBD2
j_gene: TRBJ2-3
abundance: NA

CDR3aa: CASSFLGAGASYEQYF
CDR3nt: TGTGCCAGCAGCTTTTTGGGGGCGGGGGCCTCCTACGAGCAGTACTTC
v_gene: TRBV11-2
d_gene: NA
j_gene: TRBJ2-7
abundance: NA

CDR3aa: CASSDNREESYNEQFF
CDR3nt: TGTGCCAGCAGTGATAACCGGGAGGAATCCTACAATGAGCAGTTCTTC
v_gene: TRBV6-1
d_gene: TRBD2
j_gene: TRBJ2-1
abundance: NA

CDR3aa: CAGSVWEGRETQYF
CDR3nt: TGTGCCGGCAGCGTATGGGAGGGCCGGGAGACCCAGTACTTC
v_gene: TRBV12-3/TRBV12-4
d_gene: TRBD2
j_gene: TRBJ2-5
abundance: NA

CDR3aa: CATLRGTEAFF
CDR3nt: TGCGCCACCCTGAGGGGGACTGAAGCTTTCTTT
v_gene: TRBV4-1
d_gene: NA
j_gene: TRBJ1-1
abundance: NA

CDR3aa: CASSLDIAGDLSEQYF
CDR3nt: TGTGCCAGCAGCTTAGACATAGCGGGAGACCTGTCCGAGCAGTACTTC
v_gene: TRBV7-8
d_gene: TRBD2
j_gene: TRBJ2-7
abundance: NA

CDR3aa: CAISSGEVFNEQFF
CDR3nt: TGTGCCATCAGTAGCGGGGAGGTTTTCAATGAGCAGTTCTTC
v_gene: TRBV10-3
d_gene: TRBD2
j_gene: TRBJ2-1
abundance: few

CDR3aa: CASSNRATGELFF
CDR3nt: TGTGCCAGCAGTAACAGGGCAACCGGGGAGCTGTTTTTT
v_gene: TRBV27
d_gene: NA
j_gene: TRBJ2-2
abundance: many

CDR3aa: CASSSDPGRPTDTQYF
CDR3nt: TGCGCCAGCAGCTCGGACCCGGGACGCCCGACAGATACGCAGTATTTT
v_gene: TRBV5-1
d_gene: NA
j_gene: TRBJ2-3
abundance: few

CDR3aa: CASRGSGLDGELFF
CDR3nt: TGTGCCAGCAGGGGCTCAGGGTTGGACGGGGAGCTGTTTTTT
v_gene: TRBV3-1
d_gene: NA
j_gene: TRBJ2-2
abundance: NA

CDR3aa: CASSFSGIDQPQHF
CDR3nt: TGCGCCAGCAGCTTTTCGGGGATTGATCAGCCCCAGCATTTT
v_gene: TRBV5-1
d_gene: NA
j_gene: TRBJ1-5
abundance: many

CDR3aa: CASSVEGLNTEAFF
CDR3nt: TGTGCCAGCAGCGTAGAGGGTTTGAACACTGAAGCTTTCTTT
v_gene: TRBV9
d_gene: NA
j_gene: TRBJ1-1
abundance: NA

CDR3aa: CASRKARDRAHEQYF
CDR3nt: TGCGCCAGCAGAAAAGCCCGGGACAGGGCCCACGAGCAGTACTTC
v_gene: TRBV5-1
d_gene: TRBD1
j_gene: TRBJ2-7
abundance: few

CDR3aa: CASSLMRRTVPFRGKEKLFF
CDR3nt: TGTGCCAGCAGCCTAATGCGACGGACAGTCCCCTTTCGAGGAAAGGAAAAACTGTTTTTT
v_gene: TRBV11-2
d_gene: NA
j_gene: TRBJ1-4
abundance: many

CDR3aa: CASSLVLVQGARLADAYEQYF
CDR3nt: TGTGCCAGCAGCTTGGTCCTCGTACAGGGGGCGCGACTAGCTGACGCCTACGAGCAGTACTTC
v_gene: TRBV28
d_gene: TRBD1
j_gene: TRBJ2-7
abundance: large

CDR3aa: CASSLSSRGWYEQYF
CDR3nt: TGTGCCAGCAGTTTATCGAGCAGGGGTTGGTACGAGCAGTACTTC
v_gene: TRBV27
d_gene: NA
j_gene: TRBJ2-7
abundance: few

CDR3aa: CSASNRGRGGNQPQHF
CDR3nt: TGCAGTGCTAGCAATCGGGGGCGCGGGGGCAATCAGCCCCAGCATTTT
v_gene: TRBV20-1
d_gene: NA
j_gene: TRBJ1-5
abundance: many

CDR3aa: CASRPPGQGYEQYF
CDR3nt: TGTGCCAGCAGACCTCCCGGACAGGGCTACGAGCAGTACTTC
v_gene: TRBV6-2/TRBV6-3
d_gene: TRBD1
j_gene: TRBJ2-7
abundance: many

CDR3aa: CSARLVSGGTSYGELFF
CDR3nt: TGCAGTGCTAGACTCGTTTCAGGGGGGACCTCCTACGGGGAGCTGTTTTTT
v_gene: TRBV20-1
d_gene: NA
j_gene: TRBJ2-2
abundance: many

CDR3aa: CASSLWGGRGETQYF
CDR3nt: TGTGCCAGCAGCCTTTGGGGGGGGCGGGGAGAGACCCAGTACTTC
v_gene: TRBV2
d_gene: NA
j_gene: TRBJ2-5
abundance: many

CDR3aa: CASSLLSGRDEQFF
CDR3nt: TGTGCCAGCAGTTTATTGAGCGGGAGAGATGAGCAGTTCTTC
v_gene: TRBV28
d_gene: TRBD2
j_gene: TRBJ2-1
abundance: many